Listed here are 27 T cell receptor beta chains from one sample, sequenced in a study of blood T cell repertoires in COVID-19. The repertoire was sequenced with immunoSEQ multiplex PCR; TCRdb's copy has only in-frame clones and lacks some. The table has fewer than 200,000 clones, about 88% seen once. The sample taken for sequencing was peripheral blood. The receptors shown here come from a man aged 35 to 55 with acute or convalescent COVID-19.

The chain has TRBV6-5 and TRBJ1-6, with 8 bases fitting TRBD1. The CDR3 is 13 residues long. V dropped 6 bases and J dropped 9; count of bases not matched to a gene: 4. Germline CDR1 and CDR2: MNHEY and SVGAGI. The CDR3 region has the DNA TGTGCCAGCAGCGGACAGGGAGGTTCACCCCTCCACTTT. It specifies CASSGQGGSPLHF.

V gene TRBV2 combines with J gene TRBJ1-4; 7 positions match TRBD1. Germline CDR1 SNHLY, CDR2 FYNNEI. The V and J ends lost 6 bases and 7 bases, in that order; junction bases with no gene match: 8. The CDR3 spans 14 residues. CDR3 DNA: TGTGCCAGCAGGGGACAGCCACTTACTGAAAAACTGTTTTTT. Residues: CASRGQPLTEKLFF.

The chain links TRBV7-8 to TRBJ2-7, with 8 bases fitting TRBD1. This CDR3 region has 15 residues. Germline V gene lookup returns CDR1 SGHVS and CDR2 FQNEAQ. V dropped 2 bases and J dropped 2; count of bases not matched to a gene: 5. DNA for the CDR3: TGTGCCAGCAGCTTAAGACAGGGGCTAACCTACGAGCAGTACTTC. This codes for CASSLRQGLTYEQYF.

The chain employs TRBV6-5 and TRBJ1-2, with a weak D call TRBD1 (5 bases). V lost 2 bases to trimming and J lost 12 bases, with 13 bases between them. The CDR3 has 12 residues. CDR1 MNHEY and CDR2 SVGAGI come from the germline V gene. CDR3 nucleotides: TGTGCCAGCAGTTACGCCCAGGGTCAAAACACCTTC. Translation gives CASSYAQGQNTF.

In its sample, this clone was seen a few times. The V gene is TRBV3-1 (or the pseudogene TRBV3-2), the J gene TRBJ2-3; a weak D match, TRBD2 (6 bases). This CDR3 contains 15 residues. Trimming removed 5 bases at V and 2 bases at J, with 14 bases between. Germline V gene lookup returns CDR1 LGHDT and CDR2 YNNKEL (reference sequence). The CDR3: CASSAGLTNTDTQYF. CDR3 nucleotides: TGTGCCAGCAGCGCGGGACTCACAAACACAGATACGCAGTATTTT.

The CDR3 region is CASSANQGPGTEAFF. The CDR3, as DNA: TGTGCCAGCAGTGCGAATCAGGGGCCGGGCACTGAAGCTTTCTTT. The V call is TRBV2, the J call TRBJ1-1; D possibly corresponds to TRBD1 (6 bases). This CDR3 has 15 residues. V was shortened by 4 bases and J by 4 bases, with 16 bases between the two germline ends. Looked up from germline, CDR1 is SNHLY and CDR2 is FYNNEI.

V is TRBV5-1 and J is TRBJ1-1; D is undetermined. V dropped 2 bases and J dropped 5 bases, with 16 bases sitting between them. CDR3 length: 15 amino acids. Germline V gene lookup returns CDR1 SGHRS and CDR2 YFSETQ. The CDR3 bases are TGCGCCAGCAGCTTTGGAGGGATAGCTGGAACTGAAGCTTTCTTT. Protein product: CASSFGGIAGTEAFF.

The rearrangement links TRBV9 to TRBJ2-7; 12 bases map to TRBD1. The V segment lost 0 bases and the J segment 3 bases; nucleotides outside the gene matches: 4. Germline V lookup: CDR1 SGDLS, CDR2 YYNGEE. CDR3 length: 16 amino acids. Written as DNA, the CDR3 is TGTGCCAGCAGCGTAGGGGACAGGGGGCGAAGCTACGAGCAGTACTTC. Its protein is CASSVGDRGRSYEQYF.

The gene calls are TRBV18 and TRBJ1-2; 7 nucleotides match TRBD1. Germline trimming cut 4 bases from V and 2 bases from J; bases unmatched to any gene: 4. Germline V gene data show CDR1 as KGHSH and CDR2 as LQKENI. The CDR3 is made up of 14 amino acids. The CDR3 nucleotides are TGTGCCAGCTCACTCGCACAGGGGAACTATGGCTACACCTTC. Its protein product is CASSLAQGNYGYTF.

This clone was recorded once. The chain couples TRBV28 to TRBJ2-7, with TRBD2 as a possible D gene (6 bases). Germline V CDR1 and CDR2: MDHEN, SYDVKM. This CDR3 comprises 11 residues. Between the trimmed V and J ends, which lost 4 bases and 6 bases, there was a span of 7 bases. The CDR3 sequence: CASSWGLEQYF. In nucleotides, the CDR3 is TGTGCCAGCAGTTGGGGACTCGAGCAGTACTTC.

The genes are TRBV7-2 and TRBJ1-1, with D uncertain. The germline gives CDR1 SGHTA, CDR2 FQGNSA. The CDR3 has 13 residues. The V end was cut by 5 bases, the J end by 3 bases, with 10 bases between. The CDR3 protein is CASSLYRDTEAFF. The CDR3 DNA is TGTGCCAGCAGCCTGTATCGGGACACTGAAGCTTTCTTT.

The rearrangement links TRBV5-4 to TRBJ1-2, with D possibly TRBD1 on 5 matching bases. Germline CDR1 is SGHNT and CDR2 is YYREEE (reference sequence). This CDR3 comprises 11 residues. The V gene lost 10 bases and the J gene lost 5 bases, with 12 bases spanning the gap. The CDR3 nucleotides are TGTGCCTTCCGGGCAGGGTATGGCTACACCTTC. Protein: CAFRAGYGYTF.

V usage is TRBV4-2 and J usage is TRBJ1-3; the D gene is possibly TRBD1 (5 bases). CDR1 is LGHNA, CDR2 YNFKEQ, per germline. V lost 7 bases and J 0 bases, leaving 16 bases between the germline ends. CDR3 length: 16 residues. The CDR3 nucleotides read TGTGCCAGCACCCCACAGGTCCACAGCTCTGGAAACACCATATATTTT. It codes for CASTPQVHSSGNTIYF.

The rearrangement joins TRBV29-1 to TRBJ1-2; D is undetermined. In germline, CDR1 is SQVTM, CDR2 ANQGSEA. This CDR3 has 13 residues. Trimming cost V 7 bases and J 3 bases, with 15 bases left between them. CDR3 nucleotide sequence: TGCAGCGCAGCAGAGGACTGGTACTATGGCTACACCTTC. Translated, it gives CSAAEDWYYGYTF. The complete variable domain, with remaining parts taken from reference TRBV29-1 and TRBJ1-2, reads SAVISQKPSRDICQRGTSLTIQCQVDSQVTMMFWYRQQPGQSLTLIATANQGSEATYESGFVIDKFPISRPNLTFSTLTVSNMSPEDSSIYLCSAAEDWYYGYTFGSGTRLTVV.

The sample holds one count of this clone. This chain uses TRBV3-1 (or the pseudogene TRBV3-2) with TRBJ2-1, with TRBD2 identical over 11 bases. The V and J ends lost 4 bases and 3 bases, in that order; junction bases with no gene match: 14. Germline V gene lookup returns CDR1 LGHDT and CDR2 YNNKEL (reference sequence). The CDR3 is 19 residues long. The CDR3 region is CASSRFGASGGLNYNEQFF. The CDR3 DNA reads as TGTGCCAGCAGCCGCTTTGGGGCTAGCGGGGGGCTGAACTACAATGAGCAGTTCTTC.

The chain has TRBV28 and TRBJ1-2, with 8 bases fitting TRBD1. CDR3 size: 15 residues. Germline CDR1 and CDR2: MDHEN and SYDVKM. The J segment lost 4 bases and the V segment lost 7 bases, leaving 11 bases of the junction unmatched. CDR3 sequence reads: CASTLLVGTGYGYTF. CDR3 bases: TGTGCCAGCACCCTCCTGGTCGGGACAGGCTATGGCTACACCTTC.

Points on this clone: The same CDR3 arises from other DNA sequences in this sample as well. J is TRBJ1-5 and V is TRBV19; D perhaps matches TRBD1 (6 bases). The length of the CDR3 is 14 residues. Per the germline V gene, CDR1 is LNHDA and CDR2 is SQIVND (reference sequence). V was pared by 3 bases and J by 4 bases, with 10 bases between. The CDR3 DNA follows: TGTGCCAGTAGTATCAGCAGGGGAAATCAGCCCCAGCATTTT. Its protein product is CASSISRGNQPQHF.

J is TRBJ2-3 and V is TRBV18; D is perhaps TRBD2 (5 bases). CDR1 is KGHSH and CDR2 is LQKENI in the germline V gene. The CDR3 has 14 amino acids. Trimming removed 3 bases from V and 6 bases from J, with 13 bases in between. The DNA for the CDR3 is TGTGCCAGCTCACCCGGGGTCAAAAGGGATACGCAGTATTTT. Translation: CASSPGVKRDTQYF.

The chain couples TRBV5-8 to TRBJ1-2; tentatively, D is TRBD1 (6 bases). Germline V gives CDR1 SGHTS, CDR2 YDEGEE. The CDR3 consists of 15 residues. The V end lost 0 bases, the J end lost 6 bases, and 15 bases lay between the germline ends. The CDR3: CASSLDTGFGHGYTF. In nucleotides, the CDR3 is TGTGCCAGCAGCTTGGATACAGGGTTTGGGCATGGCTACACCTTC.

For the CDR3, the DNA is TGTGCCACCAGTGACACACAGGGTCGTGGGGAGACCCAGTACTTC. This translates into CATSDTQGRGETQYF. The chain joins TRBV24-1 to TRBJ2-5, with D perhaps TRBD1 (6 bases). The germline CDR1 and CDR2 sequences are KGHDR and SFDVKD. The CDR3 is 15 amino acids. V gave up 4 bases and J gave up 5 bases, with 16 bases separating them.

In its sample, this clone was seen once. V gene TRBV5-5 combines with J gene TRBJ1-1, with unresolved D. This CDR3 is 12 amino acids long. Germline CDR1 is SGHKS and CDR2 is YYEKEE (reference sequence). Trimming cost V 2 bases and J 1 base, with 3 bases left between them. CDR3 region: CASSFGNTEAFF. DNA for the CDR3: TGTGCCAGCAGCTTCGGGAACACTGAAGCTTTCTTT.

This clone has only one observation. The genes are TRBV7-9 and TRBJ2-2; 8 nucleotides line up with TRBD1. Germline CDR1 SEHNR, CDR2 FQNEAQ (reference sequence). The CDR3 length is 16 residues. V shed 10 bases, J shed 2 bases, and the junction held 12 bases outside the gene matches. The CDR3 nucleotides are TGTGCCACCTTTCGGGACAGGTCTTTTAACACCGGGGAGCTGTTTTTT. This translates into CATFRDRSFNTGELFF.

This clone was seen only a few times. The CDR3 sequence: CAWSFQVNTEAFF. The CDR3 DNA is TGTGCCTGGAGCTTTCAGGTGAACACTGAAGCTTTCTTT. This chain links TRBV30 with TRBJ1-1; no clear D. With 3 bases removed from V and 0 bases from J, the gap between germline ends came to 8 bases. There are 13 residues in the CDR3. Germline V lookup: CDR1 GTSNPN, CDR2 SVGIG (reference sequence).

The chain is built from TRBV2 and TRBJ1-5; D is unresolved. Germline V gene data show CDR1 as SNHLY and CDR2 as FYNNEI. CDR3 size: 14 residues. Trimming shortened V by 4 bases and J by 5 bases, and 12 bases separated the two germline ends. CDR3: CASSGVTIDQPQHF. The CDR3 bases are TGTGCCAGCAGTGGCGTGACAATCGATCAGCCCCAGCATTTT.

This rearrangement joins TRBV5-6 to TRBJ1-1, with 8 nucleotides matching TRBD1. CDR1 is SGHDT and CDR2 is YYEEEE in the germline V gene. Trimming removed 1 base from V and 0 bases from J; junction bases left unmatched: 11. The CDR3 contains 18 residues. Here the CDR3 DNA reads TGTGCCAGCAGCTTGAAATTGCGGTCAGGGGGCGTGAACACTGAAGCTTTCTTT. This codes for CASSLKLRSGGVNTEAFF.

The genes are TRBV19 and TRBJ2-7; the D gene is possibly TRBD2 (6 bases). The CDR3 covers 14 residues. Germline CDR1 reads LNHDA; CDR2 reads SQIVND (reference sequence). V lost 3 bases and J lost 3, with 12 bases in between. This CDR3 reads CASSIEQEGYEQYF. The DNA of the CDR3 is TGTGCCAGTAGTATCGAACAGGAGGGCTACGAGCAGTACTTC.

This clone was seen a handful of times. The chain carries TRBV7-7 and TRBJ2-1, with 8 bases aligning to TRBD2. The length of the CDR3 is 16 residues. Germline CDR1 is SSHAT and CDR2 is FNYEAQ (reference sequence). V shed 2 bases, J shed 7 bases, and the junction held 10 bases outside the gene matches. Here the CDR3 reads CASSLSGTSVPNEQFF. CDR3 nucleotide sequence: TGTGCCAGCAGCTTATCTGGGACTAGTGTGCCAAATGAGCAGTTCTTC.